These 20 T cell receptor beta chains were all obtained from the same sample, sequenced in a study of shared clonotypes between healthy human individuals. The method was immunoSEQ multiplex PCR; TCRdb's version includes in-frame clones alone and lacks a portion of them. The sample yields a few million clones, approximately 94% seen once. The sample comprised naive CD4+ T cells sorted from blood. Subset in this sample: CD45RA+ positively selected. These receptors came from a man younger than 35 in good health.

The rearrangement joins TRBV5-4 to TRBJ2-4; no firm D call. V was shortened by 3 bases and J by 1 base, with 11 bases between the two germline ends. The germline V gene encodes CDR1 SGHNT and CDR2 YYREEE (reference sequence). The CDR3 consists of 15 residues. This chain's CDR3 is CASSSAVGAKNIQYF. In DNA form, the CDR3 reads TGTGCCAGCAGCTCGGCTGTGGGGGCCAAAAACATTCAGTACTTC.

DNA for the CDR3: TGTGCCAGCTCACCATATCTACTAGCGGACTCCTACGAGCAGTACTTC. Its translation: CASSPYLLADSYEQYF. The chain recombines TRBV18 with TRBJ2-7, with 8 bases aligning to TRBD2. The germline V gene encodes CDR1 KGHSH and CDR2 LQKENI. The CDR3 totals 16 residues. J gave up 0 bases and V 2 bases, and 6 bases lay outside the gene matches.

The CDR3 DNA sequence: TGTGCCAGCAGTTACCGCGGGGGGGGACAAGAGACCCAGTACTTC. Translated, it gives CASSYRGGGQETQYF. The J gene is TRBJ2-5, the V gene TRBV6-6, with 9 bases aligning to TRBD2. The germline V gene has CDR1 MNHNY and CDR2 SVGAGI (reference sequence). V lost 2 bases, J lost 2 bases, and 3 bases stayed unmatched. The CDR3 totals 15 residues.

This clone was counted a single time. This rearrangement joins TRBV5-6 to TRBJ2-7; D possibly uses TRBD1 or TRBD2 (5 bases each). The CDR3 covers 15 residues. Trimming took off 2 bases at V and 4 bases at J, with 16 bases between the two ends. CDR1 and CDR2 from the germline V gene are SGHDT and YYEEEE. The CDR3 nucleotides are TGTGCCAGCAGCTTCCTCAGGACGGGACCGTACGAGCAGTACTTC. This translates into CASSFLRTGPYEQYF.

The chain couples TRBV2 to TRBJ1-2; no firm D call. Trimming removed 6 bases from V and 4 bases from J, with 18 bases in between. Looked up from germline, CDR1 is SNHLY and CDR2 is FYNNEI. The CDR3 has 15 residues. The CDR3 region is CASRGAWALGYGYTF. CDR3 nucleotides: TGTGCCAGCAGGGGAGCGTGGGCTTTGGGCTATGGCTACACCTTC.

The chain joins TRBV14 to TRBJ2-7, with 7 nucleotides matching TRBD2. The CDR3 totals 16 residues. Germline V gives CDR1 SGHDN, CDR2 FVKESK. J was trimmed by 0 bases and V by 3 bases; bases with no gene match: 8. CDR3 sequence reads: CASSQGLAANSYEQYF. The CDR3 region has the DNA TGTGCCAGCAGCCAGGGTCTAGCGGCTAACTCCTACGAGCAGTACTTC.

The chain carries TRBV5-1 and TRBJ2-3, with TRBD1 matching 9 bases. After removal of 4 bases from V and 0 bases from J, the junction contained 6 bases not matched to a gene. CDR1 is SGHRS and CDR2 is YFSETQ in the germline V gene. The CDR3 has 16 amino acids. The DNA for the CDR3 is TGCGCCAGCAGCAAAAGGGACAGGGCGAGCACAGATACGCAGTATTTT. Its translation is CASSKRDRASTDTQYF.

V usage is TRBV6-5 and J usage is TRBJ1-3; D call uncertain. The CDR3 covers 14 residues. The germline V gene has CDR1 MNHEY and CDR2 SVGAGI. The V and J ends lost 6 bases and 2 bases respectively, with 11 bases between them. The CDR3 sequence is CASSPVGPGNTIYF. CDR3 nucleotides: TGTGCCAGCAGCCCGGTAGGGCCTGGAAACACCATATATTTT.

The CDR3 is CASRMTGSGNTIYF. The CDR3 DNA reads as TGTGCCAGCAGGATGACAGGGTCAGGAAACACCATATATTTT. The chain uses TRBV5-6 and TRBJ1-3; 7 bases align to TRBD1. J gave up 4 bases and V 5 bases, and 6 bases lay outside the gene matches. CDR3 length: 14 amino acids. Germline CDR1 and CDR2: SGHDT and YYEEEE. The variable domain in full, completed from reference TRBV5-6 and TRBJ1-3, reads DAGVTQSPTHLIKTRGQQVTLRCSPKSGHDTVSWYQQALGQGPQFIFQYYEEEERQRGNFPDRFSGHQFPNYSSELNVNALLLGDSALYLCASRMTGSGNTIYFGEGSWLTVV.

As DNA, the CDR3 is TGTGCCAGCAGTGAAGGTCAATGGATTTGGGAGACCCAGTACTTC. Its protein product is CASSEGQWIWETQYF. J is TRBJ2-5 and V is TRBV6-1; D gene unclear. The CDR3 extends over 15 amino acids. In germline, CDR1 is MNHNS, CDR2 SASEGT. Trimming pared 1 base from V and 5 bases from J, leaving 14 bases between.

This clone appeared a single time. The rearrangement joins TRBV19 to TRBJ2-1; TRBD2 aligns across 10 bases. V lost 7 bases to trimming and J lost 8 bases; unmatched junction nucleotides: 11. Germline V lookup: CDR1 LNHDA, CDR2 SQIVND (reference sequence). This CDR3 spans 15 amino acids. As DNA, the CDR3 is TGTGCCAGTACCAAAGCGGGGGGGCGACGTTATGAGCAGTTCTTC. Its protein product is CASTKAGGRRYEQFF.

As DNA, the CDR3 is TGTGCCAGCAGCGGGGTAACCGGGGAGCTGTTTTTT. Residues: CASSGVTGELFF. The V gene is TRBV11-3, the J gene TRBJ2-2; D is ambiguous. The germline V and J ends were trimmed by 5 bases and 5 bases, with 6 bases remaining between them. Germline CDR1 and CDR2: SGHNT and YENEEA. This CDR3 contains 12 residues.

J is TRBJ2-7 and V is TRBV18; no clear D. In germline, CDR1 is KGHSH, CDR2 LQKENI. The CDR3 loop spans 13 amino acids. Trimming shortened V by 3 bases and J by 6 bases, and 12 bases separated the two germline ends. The CDR3 coding sequence is TGTGCCAGCTCACCTCGAAACAGCCGCGAGCAGTACTTC. Its translation: CASSPRNSREQYF.

The rearrangement links TRBV5-1 to TRBJ2-5; no clear D. The closer fit of TRBJ2-7 to the DNA end suggests the J call may be wrong. CDR3 length: 12 residues. The germline V gene has CDR1 SGHRS and CDR2 YFSETQ. The DNA for the CDR3 is TGCGCCAGCAGTTTTAGCTCCTACGAGCAGTACTTC. Protein: CASSFSSYEQYF.

The V gene is TRBV7-2, the J gene TRBJ2-7, with 8 bases lining up with TRBD2. V gave up 0 bases and J gave up 1 base; unmatched junction bases: 5. This CDR3 has 16 amino acids. Per the germline V gene, CDR1 is SGHTA and CDR2 is FQGNSA. CDR3 protein: CASSLAVLAESYEQYF. DNA of the CDR3: TGTGCCAGCAGCTTAGCTGTACTAGCGGAGTCCTACGAGCAGTACTTC.

The V call is TRBV6-1, the J call TRBJ2-1; D is ambiguous. Germline V gene sequence: CDR1 MNHNS, CDR2 SASEGT. V was trimmed by 0 bases and J by 9 bases, leaving 9 bases between them. This CDR3 is 13 amino acids long. CDR3 DNA sequence: TGTGCCAGCAGTGAAGCGTGGGCAATTGAGCAGTTCTTC. Encoded protein: CASSEAWAIEQFF.

As for this clone: The identical CDR3 is also encoded by other nucleotide sequences in the sample. The chain links TRBV5-1 to TRBJ1-4; D gene uncertain. Germline CDR1 reads SGHRS; CDR2 reads YFSETQ. V lost 2 bases and J 4 bases, leaving 6 bases between the germline ends. The CDR3 spans 13 residues. The CDR3 is CASSLGNNEKLFF. The DNA of the CDR3 is TGCGCCAGCAGCTTAGGGAATAATGAAAAACTGTTTTTT.

In this sample, this clone turned up once. V is TRBV4-1 and J is TRBJ1-1; D possibly corresponds to TRBD1 (5 bases). Germline V gene data show CDR1 as MGHRA and CDR2 as YSYEKL. This CDR3 region has 18 residues. V was trimmed by 3 bases and J by 1 base, leaving 21 bases between them. CDR3 coding DNA: TGCGCCAGCAGCCACCTCACCAAAATGAGACAGACGAACACTGAAGCTTTCTTT. Its protein product is CASSHLTKMRQTNTEAFF.

The J gene is TRBJ2-7, the V gene TRBV27, with a weak D call TRBD2 (5 bases). The V gene lost 2 bases and the J gene lost 2 bases, with 13 bases spanning the gap. The CDR3 loop spans 15 amino acids. Germline V gene data show CDR1 as MNHEY and CDR2 as SMNVEV (reference sequence). The CDR3 nucleotides are TGTGCCAGCAGTTTAGAACGGGGTGAACCCTACGAGCAGTACTTC. This encodes CASSLERGEPYEQYF.

This rearrangement joins TRBV6-6 to TRBJ2-3; D gene unclear. V gave up 8 bases and J gave up 0 bases, with 9 bases separating them. Germline V gene sequence: CDR1 MNHNY, CDR2 SVGAGI (reference sequence). The CDR3 length is 13 residues. The CDR3 nucleotides are TGTGCCAGCCGAGCCCCTAGCACAGATACGCAGTATTTT. This gives the protein CASRAPSTDTQYF.